This TCR beta chain came from a study of blood T cell repertoires in COVID-19. Resolution of symptoms, clearance, or two negative PCRs was present in recovered Cohort 3 donors. With V trimmed by 7 bases and J by 7 bases, 8 bases remained unmatched. The CDR3 has 15 amino acids. Germline lookup yields CDR1 SNHLY and CDR2 FYNNEI. As handled by the study authors: Estimation of nucleated cell counts was performed using reference gene primer amplification. The method was immunoSEQ multiplex PCR; TCRdb's version includes in-frame clones alone and lacks a portion of them. The DNA was the basis for D and trimming; V, J and clone size are from that table. Seen here are 150,000 to 200,000 clones, roughly 83% observed once, and the top ten hold 10% to 15%.

Specimen: PBMCs or T cells enriched from blood (not recorded which). This rearrangement joins TRBV2 to TRBJ1-6; 9 nucleotides match TRBD1. The sequence was obtained from a woman in her sixties or seventies who had recovered from COVID-19. The CDR3 reads CASTLDRGGNSPLHF. The CDR3 bases are TGTGCCAGCACCCTGGACAGGGGTGGCAATTCACCCCTCCACTTT.